This is a list of T cell receptor beta chains from one sample in a study of breast tumors, draining lymph nodes, adjacent tissues. Via MiXCR, TCRdb re-called the multiplex PCR reads, giving one row per CDR3 protein. The table records some 22,000 distinct CDR3 sequences, approximately 70% of them present only once. Sequencing input: tumor-adjacent breast tissue. The receptors were gathered from a female donor with breast cancer. Some clones in this sample may be carry-over from other donors' samples. Each CDR3 is given with its conserved first and last residue. The D gene is left open where the match is weak.

v_gene: TRBV7-9
j_gene: TRBJ2-3
d_gene: NA
CDR3aa: CASSYPTATSTDTQYF

v_gene: TRBV7-8
j_gene: TRBJ2-7
d_gene: NA
CDR3aa: CASSLLPSYEQYF

v_gene: TRBV6-1
j_gene: TRBJ2-1
d_gene: NA
CDR3aa: CASNRGNEQFF

v_gene: TRBV6-1
j_gene: TRBJ2-3
d_gene: NA
CDR3aa: CASRHNRDTQYF

v_gene: TRBV7-6
j_gene: TRBJ2-7
d_gene: TRBD1
CDR3aa: CASSPGQGMDEQYF

v_gene: TRBV20-1
j_gene: TRBJ1-5
d_gene: NA
CDR3aa: CSAREAYNQPQHF

v_gene: TRBV28
j_gene: TRBJ2-3
d_gene: NA
CDR3aa: CASSLLSLSTDTQYF

v_gene: TRBV5-5
j_gene: TRBJ1-5
d_gene: TRBD1
CDR3aa: CASSLVGGDNYQPQHF

v_gene: TRBV20-1
j_gene: TRBJ1-6
d_gene: TRBD1
CDR3aa: CSARTDRGNSPLHF

v_gene: TRBV12-3/TRBV12-4
j_gene: TRBJ2-7
d_gene: NA
CDR3aa: CASSLSGLDEQYF

v_gene: TRBV12-3/TRBV12-4
j_gene: TRBJ2-1
d_gene: NA
CDR3aa: CASRGPGPQNEQFF

v_gene: TRBV2
j_gene: TRBJ2-7
d_gene: NA
CDR3aa: CASSDGVRYEQYF

v_gene: TRBV6-5
j_gene: TRBJ1-5
d_gene: NA
CDR3aa: CASRTREGNQPQHF

v_gene: TRBV15
j_gene: TRBJ1-2
d_gene: NA
CDR3aa: CATSTGTQINYGYTF

v_gene: TRBV2
j_gene: TRBJ2-3
d_gene: NA
CDR3aa: CASSKGLDTDTQYF

v_gene: TRBV20-1
j_gene: TRBJ2-7
d_gene: NA
CDR3aa: CSASLSPFSYEQYF

v_gene: TRBV6-1
j_gene: TRBJ2-3
d_gene: NA
CDR3aa: CASSRTYTDTQYF

v_gene: TRBV4-1
j_gene: TRBJ2-3
d_gene: TRBD2
CDR3aa: CASSLTGLAGGPADTQYF

v_gene: TRBV5-1
j_gene: TRBJ1-4
d_gene: NA
CDR3aa: CASSSTTGTNEKLFF

v_gene: TRBV6-5
j_gene: TRBJ1-2
d_gene: NA
CDR3aa: CASSYDGGYGYTF

v_gene: TRBV7-3
j_gene: TRBJ2-2
d_gene: NA
CDR3aa: CASSLSETGELFF

v_gene: TRBV27
j_gene: TRBJ2-5
d_gene: NA
CDR3aa: CASSDLEGRKTQYF

v_gene: TRBV15
j_gene: TRBJ1-3
d_gene: NA
CDR3aa: CATSREGVGVTGNTIYF

v_gene: TRBV20-1
j_gene: TRBJ1-6
d_gene: NA
CDR3aa: CSARGAGPSSPLHF

v_gene: TRBV20-1
j_gene: TRBJ2-3
d_gene: NA
CDR3aa: CSADLTDTQYF

v_gene: TRBV4-1
j_gene: TRBJ2-7
d_gene: TRBD1
CDR3aa: CASSHRQGWEQYF

v_gene: TRBV6-1
j_gene: TRBJ2-7
d_gene: NA
CDR3aa: CASSEAKQSSYEQYF

v_gene: TRBV6-6
j_gene: TRBJ2-7
d_gene: NA
CDR3aa: CASSRRAGASYEQYF

v_gene: TRBV13
j_gene: TRBJ2-5
d_gene: TRBD2
CDR3aa: CASSHKTSGYQETQYF

v_gene: TRBV6-5
j_gene: TRBJ2-1
d_gene: NA
CDR3aa: CASSYGSGVGYNEQFF

v_gene: TRBV7-9
j_gene: TRBJ2-2
d_gene: NA
CDR3aa: CASQKQGELFF

v_gene: TRBV5-5
j_gene: TRBJ2-1
d_gene: NA
CDR3aa: CASSLGASLEQFF

v_gene: TRBV11-3
j_gene: TRBJ2-3
d_gene: TRBD2
CDR3aa: CTSNSRLAPDTQYF

v_gene: TRBV20-1
j_gene: TRBJ1-2
d_gene: NA
CDR3aa: CSARDRGYGYTF

v_gene: TRBV12-3/TRBV12-4
j_gene: TRBJ1-2
d_gene: NA
CDR3aa: CASSKQGYYYTF

v_gene: TRBV6-5
j_gene: TRBJ2-2
d_gene: NA
CDR3aa: CASSYSGGGELFF

v_gene: TRBV7-8
j_gene: TRBJ2-3
d_gene: NA
CDR3aa: CASNREWVTDTQYF

v_gene: TRBV28
j_gene: TRBJ2-2
d_gene: TRBD2
CDR3aa: CASSGQTRTSGPGELFF